The 17 T cell receptor beta chains reported below all come from one sample, sequenced in a study of cytomegalovirus exposure and HLA in healthy donors. PCR primers comprised 60 Vbeta and 13 Jbeta primers. Assay: immunoSEQ multiplex PCR; the TCRdb copy retains only in-frame clones and omits some. The sample lists around 170,000 clones; about four fifths were seen once. Material: PBMCs. The receptor source for this set is a woman in her fifties or sixties in good health and CMV-seropositive.

The CDR3 sequence: CASSFSGPRTTNYGYTF. The CDR3 coding sequence is TGTGCCAGCAGTTTCTCGGGCCCCCGGACAACTAACTATGGCTACACCTTC. This rearrangement joins TRBV7-3 to TRBJ1-2; D might be TRBD1 (5 bases). The V end lost 6 bases, the J end lost 0 bases, and 20 bases lay between the germline ends. The CDR3 totals 17 residues. Germline-derived CDR1 and CDR2 are SGHTA and FQGTGA.

This clone was detected only once. The rearrangement uses TRBV6-1 and TRBJ1-2; TRBD1 matches 11 bases. The CDR3 spans 14 residues. Trimming at V came to 5 bases and at J to 3 bases, leaving 2 bases not matched to a gene. Germline CDR1 and CDR2: MNHNS and SASEGT. In DNA form, the CDR3 reads TGTGCCAGCAGTCGGACAGGGGGCGACTATGGCTACACCTTC. This codes for CASSRTGGDYGYTF.

This clone was counted only a few times. V usage is TRBV7-9 and J usage is TRBJ1-4; 7 bases are a match to TRBD1. Germline V gene data show CDR1 as SEHNR and CDR2 as FQNEAQ (reference sequence). The CDR3 runs 14 residues. V dropped 4 bases and J dropped 5; count of bases not matched to a gene: 4. CDR3 sequence (DNA): TGTGCCAGCAGCTCGGGACAGTTAAATGAAAAACTGTTTTTT. Protein sequence: CASSSGQLNEKLFF.

This clone was seen more than once but under ten times. The CDR3 DNA is TGTGCCAGCAGCTCGGGAAACACCATATATTTT. It specifies CASSSGNTIYF. V is TRBV5-6 and J is TRBJ1-3; no reliable D call. CDR3 length equals 11 residues. V lost 3 bases, J lost 4 bases, and 2 bases lay in between. CDR1 SGHDT and CDR2 YYEEEE come from the germline V gene. The variable domain in full, completed from reference TRBV5-6 and TRBJ1-3, reads DAGVTQSPTHLIKTRGQQVTLRCSPKSGHDTVSWYQQALGQGPQFIFQYYEEEERQRGNFPDRFSGHQFPNYSSELNVNALLLGDSALYLCASSSGNTIYFGEGSWLTVV.

The genes are TRBV13 and TRBJ2-1; 9 nucleotides agree with TRBD2. Germline V gene data show CDR1 as PRHDT and CDR2 as FYEKMQ (reference sequence). The CDR3 covers 15 residues. The J segment lost 7 bases and the V segment lost 0 bases, leaving 4 bases of the junction unmatched. CDR3 residues: CASSLGAGGMNEQFF. In DNA form, the CDR3 reads TGTGCCAGCAGCTTAGGGGCGGGGGGGATGAATGAGCAGTTCTTC.

The J gene is TRBJ1-4, the V gene TRBV5-4; possible D gene TRBD1, 5 bases. In germline, CDR1 is SGHNT, CDR2 YYREEE (reference sequence). The V gene lost 4 bases and the J gene lost 2 bases, with 18 bases spanning the gap. This CDR3 contains 17 residues. The CDR3 DNA is TGTGCCAGCAGCGTGGGGGTGAGCAGGGCTACTAATGAAAAACTGTTTTTT. Its translation: CASSVGVSRATNEKLFF. The whole variable domain, remainder taken from reference TRBV5-4 and TRBJ1-4, is ETGVTQSPTHLIKTRGQQVTLRCSSQSGHNTVSWYQQALGQGPQFIFQYYREEENGRGNFPPRFSGLQFPNYSSELNVNALELDDSALYLCASSVGVSRATNEKLFFGSGTQLSVL.

The J gene is TRBJ1-2, the V gene TRBV14; tentatively, D is TRBD1 (5 bases). Germline V gives CDR1 SGHDN, CDR2 FVKESK. V was clipped by 0 bases and J by 3 bases, with 8 bases between them. The CDR3 is made up of 14 amino acids. The CDR3 sequence: CASSQDQGDYGYTF. CDR3 coding DNA: TGTGCCAGCAGCCAAGATCAGGGTGACTATGGCTACACCTTC.

The chain couples TRBV7-6 to TRBJ2-2; 8 nucleotides match TRBD1. From germline, CDR1 is SGHVS and CDR2 FNYEAQ. There are 16 residues in the CDR3. V lost 1 base to trimming and J lost 2 bases; unmatched junction nucleotides: 3. The CDR3 sequence is CASSLGTGKNTGELFF. The CDR3 DNA reads as TGTGCCAGCAGCTTAGGGACAGGGAAAAACACCGGGGAGCTGTTTTTT.

This chain uses TRBV2 with TRBJ1-4; 9 nucleotides line up with TRBD1. Per germline, CDR1 SNHLY and CDR2 FYNNEI. The CDR3 sequence is 18 residues long. V lost 5 bases and J lost 0; bases outside the gene matches: 10. The CDR3 DNA reads TGTGCCAGCAGTCCCCGGGACAGGGAAGGGTCAACTAATGAAAAACTGTTTTTT. Protein product: CASSPRDREGSTNEKLFF.

The chain carries TRBV12-5 and TRBJ2-1, with TRBD2 matching over 11 bases. CDR1 is LGHNT, CDR2 FRNRAP, per germline. The CDR3 is made up of 16 amino acids. V lost 5 bases, J lost 9 bases, and 12 bases stayed unmatched. The CDR3, as DNA: TGTGCTAGTGGTCCCGATGGACTAGCGGGTTTCACTGAGCAGTTCTTC. This sequence encodes CASGPDGLAGFTEQFF. The variable domain in full, completed from reference TRBV12-5 and TRBJ2-1, reads DARVTQTPRHKVTEMGQEVTMRCQPILGHNTVFWYRQTMMQGLELLAYFRNRAPLDDSGMPKDRFSAEMPDATLATLKIQPSEPRDSAVYFCASGPDGLAGFTEQFFGPGTRLTVL.

The V call is TRBV7-9, the J call TRBJ1-2; 8 bases line up with TRBD1. V was clipped by 9 bases and J by 6 bases; unmatched bases: 6. Germline V gene data show CDR1 as SEHNR and CDR2 as FQNEAQ (reference sequence). The CDR3 sequence is 12 residues long. The CDR3 spells CASRTGWDGYTF. CDR3 coding DNA: TGTGCCAGTAGGACAGGGTGGGATGGCTACACCTTC.

This clone was observed a single time. V gene TRBV7-9 combines with J gene TRBJ1-4, with D possibly TRBD1 on 5 matching bases. Germline V gene lookup returns CDR1 SEHNR and CDR2 FQNEAQ (reference sequence). The CDR3 is made up of 14 amino acids. The ends were cut back, 5 bases at V and 8 bases at J, with 15 bases in the middle. The CDR3 coding sequence is TGTGCCAGCAGCCAAACAGGAGACGGCGAAAAACTGTTTTTT. Its translation is CASSQTGDGEKLFF.

This clone was counted a single time. The rearrangement uses TRBV6-1 and TRBJ1-3; D gene ambiguous. Germline V gene sequence: CDR1 MNHNS, CDR2 SASEGT. CDR3 size: 14 residues. Trimming stripped 5 bases from V and 4 bases from J, with 12 bases between. DNA for the CDR3: TGTGCCAGCAGTCCCTCGGGGAGGGGAAACACCATATATTTT. This sequence encodes CASSPSGRGNTIYF.

This clone has only one observation. This chain connects TRBV5-4 to TRBJ2-3; 11 bases match TRBD1. Germline V lookup: CDR1 SGHNT, CDR2 YYREEE (reference sequence). The V and J ends lost 4 bases and 3 bases, in that order; junction bases with no gene match: 16. This CDR3 is 19 amino acids long. DNA of the CDR3: TGTGCCAGCAGCACCGGGACAGGGGGTGTTTGGACTAGAACAGATACGCAGTATTTT. Residues: CASSTGTGGVWTRTDTQYF.

The genes are TRBV5-4 and TRBJ1-1; D uncertain. The CDR3 is made up of 14 amino acids. Trimming removed 4 bases from V and 1 base from J, with 11 bases in between. CDR1 and CDR2 (germline): SGHNT, YYREEE (reference sequence). CDR3: CASSQGGWNTEAFF. The CDR3 DNA reads TGTGCCAGCAGCCAAGGCGGGTGGAACACTGAAGCTTTCTTT.

The J gene is TRBJ1-2, the V gene TRBV5-8; D is undetermined. This CDR3 comprises 12 residues. The germline V and J ends were trimmed by 3 bases and 4 bases, with 7 bases remaining between them. Germline CDR1 and CDR2: SGHTS and YDEGEE. CDR3 in DNA: TGTGCCAGCAGCTACAGTATCTATGGCTACACCTTC. Encoded protein: CASSYSIYGYTF.

The gene calls are TRBV5-1 and TRBJ2-5; 9 nucleotides agree with TRBD2. The V gene's germline CDR1 is SGHRS and CDR2 YFSETQ. The CDR3 sequence is 14 residues long. The J segment lost 2 bases and the V segment lost 4 bases, leaving 3 bases of the junction unmatched. The CDR3 loop is CASSPTSGQETQYF. CDR3 sequence (DNA): TGCGCCAGCAGCCCCACTAGCGGGCAAGAGACCCAGTACTTC. Based on the CDR3 plus reference TRBV5-1 and TRBJ2-5, the full variable domain is KAGVTQTPRYLIKTRGQQVTLSCSPISGHRSVSWYQQTPGQGLQFLFEYFSETQRNKGNFPGRFSGRQFSNSRSEMNVSTLELGDSALYLCASSPTSGQETQYFGPGTRLLVL.